This TCR beta chain was sequenced in a study of blood T cell repertoires in COVID-19 (dated by TCRdb to 2019 to 2021). In terms of the full investigation: Samples covering the acute and convalescent phases of COVID-19 were provided by collaborators in the United States, Italy and Spain. The material from the prospective study consisted of cDNA or gDNA derived from T cells, B-cell-depleted T cells, or PBMCs. The dataset comprised deeply sampled blood TCRbeta repertoires from subjects exposed to, actively infected with, or recovered from COVID-19. The repertoires were released in a freely available public database intended as a resource for research on the immune response to SARS-CoV-2. The samples were drawn from the first 160 participants of the ongoing ImmuneRACE study and from 950 to 1,500 subjects provided by 6 global collaborators. Nearly every sample came with metadata listing a de-identified subject ID, COVID-19 status, age in years and sex. Where available, HLA class I and class II types were taken from metadata supplied by the sample provider and were not determined by assay-based typing. The investigation overall reported the following: How much clinical and demographic metadata was included differed by source and by participant, and the metadata was provided uncurated.

The immunoSEQ Assay, a bias-controlled multiplex PCR, was used to amplify TCRbeta CDR3 regions from genomic DNA. Per the source publication's procedure: The number of nucleated cells in each sample was estimated from the amplification of reference gene primers within the assay. To quantify the absolute abundance of each unique TCRbeta CDR3 rearrangement, sequence reads were collapsed and filtered. For each sample, productive Simpson clonality was calculated as the square root of Simpson's diversity index over productive rearrangements. TCRdb obtained this table from immuneACCESS and retained in-frame rearrangements with V and J assigned. These tables miss some clones; where compared with another copy, unresolved V genes account for less than half of the shortfall, and the remainder is unexplained. V, J and clone size are taken as reported in that table, and D and trimming were inferred from the DNA itself. This sample comprises 250,000 to 300,000 clones, around 87% of them detected only once. The ten largest clones take up roughly 4% of the sample.

The collaborating institutions used their own protocols to collect whole blood in K2EDTA tubes. For TCRbeta analysis, collaborators shipped samples in one of three forms: frozen whole blood, isolated PBMCs, or DNA extracted from either of those sample types. Remarks on this clone: Its antigen has not been determined. Base quality data are lacking; no much larger clone is found one base away.

The CDR3 runs 17 amino acids, cysteine and phenylalanine included. The kept DNA is CDR3 alone, 51 bases in frame from the first base. Clipping removes 1 base from V and 3 bases from J, with 7 as the unmatched junction base count. The germline V gene provides CDR1 LGHNA and CDR2 YSLEER. Recombination linked TRBV4-3 to TRBJ2-2, with 8 bases matching TRBD2. Sample: peripheral blood. The sequence derives from a man younger than 30 with active or convalescent COVID-19. The encoded CDR3 is CASSQATGRAYTGELFF. The nucleotides are TGCGCCAGCAGCCAAGCCACCGGGAGGGCGTACACCGGGGAGCTGTTTTTT.